This entry lists 16 T cell receptor beta chains sequenced from one sample in a study of blood T cell repertoires in COVID-19. Method: immunoSEQ multiplex PCR; TCRdb's copy keeps in-frame clones and lacks some. The sample lists 400,000 to 550,000 clones; 85% to 90% were seen once. Sequenced sample: peripheral blood. The receptors originated from a woman in her 30s with acute or convalescent COVID-19.

The gene calls are TRBV9 and TRBJ2-7; 9 nucleotides line up with TRBD1. From germline, CDR1 is SGDLS and CDR2 YYNGEE. Trimming removed 5 bases from V and 5 bases from J; junction bases left unmatched: 11. CDR3 length: 15 residues. CDR3 sequence (DNA): TGTGCCAGCAGGAACACCGGGACAGGGACCCACGAGCAGTACTTC. As protein: CASRNTGTGTHEQYF.

The CDR3 DNA is TGCGCCAGCAGCACGGCGGGGGAGCAGTACTTC. Translating it yields CASSTAGEQYF. V and J are TRBV5-1 and TRBJ2-7; possible D gene TRBD2, 6 bases. The CDR3 length is 11 residues. Germline loops: CDR1 SGHRS, CDR2 YFSETQ. V lost 4 bases and J lost 7, with 9 bases in between.

The chain uses TRBV6-6 and TRBJ2-7; no firm D call. The germline V and J ends were trimmed by 4 bases and 7 bases, with 8 bases remaining between them. Per germline, CDR1 MNHNY and CDR2 SVGAGI (reference sequence). The CDR3 is 11 residues long. CDR3 nucleotide sequence: TGTGCCAGCAGTTTAGCCTGGGAGCAGTACTTC. Amino acids: CASSLAWEQYF.

V usage is TRBV6-5 and J usage is TRBJ2-3, with D tentatively TRBD2 (6 bases). The CDR3 runs 16 residues. The V end lost 2 bases, the J end lost 6 bases, and 18 bases lay between the germline ends. Germline-derived CDR1 and CDR2 are MNHEY and SVGAGI. The CDR3 region is CASSYAPPGVEDTQYF. As DNA, the CDR3 is TGTGCCAGCAGTTACGCGCCGCCGGGGGTCGAGGATACGCAGTATTTT.

V and J are TRBV7-3 and TRBJ2-2; TRBD1 matches 8 bases. Germline CDR1 and CDR2: SGHTA and FQGTGA. The CDR3 has 15 residues. V shed 5 bases, J shed 5 bases, and the junction held 7 bases outside the gene matches. CDR3 in amino acids: CASSHDRGRTGELFF. The CDR3 coding sequence is TGTGCCAGCAGCCACGACAGGGGTAGGACCGGGGAGCTGTTTTTT.

The chain is built from TRBV11-1 and TRBJ1-5; 9 nucleotides align to TRBD1. The CDR3 contains 15 residues. The germline V gene has CDR1 SGHAT and CDR2 FQDESV (reference sequence). Trimming removed 1 base from V and 7 bases from J; junction bases left unmatched: 5. CDR3 bases: TGTGCCAGCAGCTTAGGGTCGGACAGGGGCCAGCCCCAGCATTTT. The encoded protein is CASSLGSDRGQPQHF.

This chain connects TRBV13 to TRBJ1-1, with TRBD1 as a possible D gene (6 bases). CDR1 and CDR2 (germline): PRHDT, FYEKMQ (reference sequence). This CDR3 contains 16 residues. Trimming removed 4 bases from V and 2 bases from J, with 17 bases in between. CDR3: CASSSSIRTANTEAFF. CDR3 nucleotide sequence: TGTGCCAGCAGCTCAAGCATTCGGACAGCAAACACTGAAGCTTTCTTT.

The chain combines TRBV15 with TRBJ2-3; tentative D call: TRBD2 (5 bases). V dropped 1 base and J dropped 5 bases, with 7 bases sitting between them. CDR1 LNHNV and CDR2 YYDKDF come from the germline V gene (reference sequence). The CDR3 sequence is 13 residues long. The CDR3 spells CATSRVRGDTQYF. Written as DNA, the CDR3 is TGTGCCACCAGCAGAGTCCGGGGAGATACGCAGTATTTT.

The V and J genes are TRBV11-2 and TRBJ1-1, with unresolved D. This CDR3 has 13 residues. CDR1 is SGHAT and CDR2 is FQNNGV in the germline V gene. The V end lost 1 base, the J end lost 4 bases, and 7 bases lay between the germline ends. CDR3 amino acids: CASSLAEPTEAFF. The CDR3 nucleotides read TGTGCCAGCAGCTTAGCGGAGCCCACTGAAGCTTTCTTT.

This clone was recorded once. V gene TRBV9 combines with J gene TRBJ1-1; 7 bases fit TRBD1. The V and J ends lost 3 bases and 6 bases, in that order; junction bases with no gene match: 11. This CDR3 is 15 amino acids long. Germline V gene data show CDR1 as SGDLS and CDR2 as YYNGEE. The CDR3 sequence: CASSAIQGLSAEAFF. CDR3 coding DNA: TGTGCCAGCAGCGCTATACAGGGGTTAAGCGCTGAAGCTTTCTTT.

The chain carries TRBV5-1 and TRBJ1-5; no definite D call. V was shortened by 0 bases and J by 0 bases, with 4 bases between the two germline ends. Germline CDR1 SGHRS, CDR2 YFSETQ. CDR3 length: 14 amino acids. CDR3 in DNA: TGCGCCAGCAGCTTGGGTAGTAGCAATCAGCCCCAGCATTTT. Translated: CASSLGSSNQPQHF.

This rearrangement joins TRBV5-5 to TRBJ1-4; no clear D. The V gene's germline CDR1 is SGHKS and CDR2 YYEKEE (reference sequence). Trimming cost V 3 bases and J 7 bases, with 19 bases left between them. CDR3 length: 16 amino acids. The CDR3 DNA reads TGTGCCAGCAGCTCTGGTCACGGCGGGAGTTTTGAAAAACTGTTTTTT. It is translated as CASSSGHGGSFEKLFF.

This clone came up a few times. The chain carries TRBV7-3 and TRBJ2-3, with a possible D match to TRBD2 (6 bases). The CDR3 runs to 12 residues. Trimming removed 5 bases from V and 9 bases from J, with 12 bases in between. CDR1 and CDR2 (germline): SGHTA, FQGTGA. The CDR3: CASSPGGTTQYF. The CDR3 DNA follows: TGTGCCAGCAGCCCTGGGGGGACCACGCAGTATTTT.

This rearrangement joins TRBV2 to TRBJ1-2, with 8 nucleotides matching TRBD1. J lost 3 bases, V lost 10 bases, and 4 bases had no gene match. Germline V gene sequence: CDR1 SNHLY, CDR2 FYNNEI. The CDR3 has 12 residues. In nucleotides, the CDR3 is TGTGCCATCCAGGGGGCGGACTATGGCTACACCTTC. Its translation: CAIQGADYGYTF. The variable domain in full, with the rest retrieved from reference TRBV2 and TRBJ1-2, is EPEVTQTPSHQVTQMGQEVILRCVPISNHLYFYWYRQILGQKVEFLVSFYNNEISEKSEIFDDQFSVERPDGSNFTLKIRSTKLEDSAMYFCAIQGADYGYTFGSGTRLTVV.

The chain has TRBV11-2 and TRBJ1-2; a possible D gene is TRBD1 (6 bases). Germline V CDR1 and CDR2: SGHAT, FQNNGV. The CDR3 sequence is 13 residues long. Trimming left V 3 bases short and J 4 bases short, with 9 bases between. The CDR3 region is CASSFTRGYGYTF. CDR3 bases: TGTGCCAGCAGCTTTACCAGGGGCTATGGCTACACCTTC. The whole variable domain, remainder taken from reference TRBV11-2 and TRBJ1-2, is EAGVAQSPRYKIIEKRQSVAFWCNPISGHATLYWYQQILGQGPKLLIQFQNNGVVDDSQLPKDRFSAERLKGVDSTLKIQPAKLEDSAVYLCASSFTRGYGYTFGSGTRLTVV.

J is TRBJ2-3 and V is TRBV30; no clear D gene. Germline V gene data show CDR1 as GTSNPN and CDR2 as SVGIG (reference sequence). Between the trimmed V and J ends, which lost 4 bases and 3 bases, there was a span of 8 bases. This CDR3 region has 12 residues. The CDR3 DNA is TGTGCCTGGACCCCACTAACAGATACGCAGTATTTT. It translates to CAWTPLTDTQYF.